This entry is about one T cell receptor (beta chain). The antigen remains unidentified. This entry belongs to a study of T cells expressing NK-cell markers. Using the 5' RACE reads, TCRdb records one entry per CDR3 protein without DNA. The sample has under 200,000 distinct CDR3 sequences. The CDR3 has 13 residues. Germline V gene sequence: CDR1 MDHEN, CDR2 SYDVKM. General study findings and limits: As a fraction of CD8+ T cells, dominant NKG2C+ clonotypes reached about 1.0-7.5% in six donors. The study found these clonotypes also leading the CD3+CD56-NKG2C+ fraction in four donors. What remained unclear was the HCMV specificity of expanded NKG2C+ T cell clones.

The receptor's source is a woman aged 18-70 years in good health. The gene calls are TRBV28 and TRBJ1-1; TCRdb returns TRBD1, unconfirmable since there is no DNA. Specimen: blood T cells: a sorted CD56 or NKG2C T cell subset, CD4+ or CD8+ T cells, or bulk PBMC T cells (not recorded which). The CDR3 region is CASSPPTVAEAFF.